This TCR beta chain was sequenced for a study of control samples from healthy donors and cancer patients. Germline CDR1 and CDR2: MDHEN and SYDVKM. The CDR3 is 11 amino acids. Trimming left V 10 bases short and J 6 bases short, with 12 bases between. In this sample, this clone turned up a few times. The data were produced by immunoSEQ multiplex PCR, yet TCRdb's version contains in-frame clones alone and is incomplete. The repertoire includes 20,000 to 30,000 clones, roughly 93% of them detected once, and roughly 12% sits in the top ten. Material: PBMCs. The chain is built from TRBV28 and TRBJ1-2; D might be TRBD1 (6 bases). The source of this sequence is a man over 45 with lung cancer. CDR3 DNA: TGTGCCATCACAGGGAATAATGGCTACACCTTC. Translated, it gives CAITGNNGYTF.